The 23 T cell receptor beta chains in this list originate from one sample, sequenced in a study of blood T cells in healthy people across ages. The second PCR ran about 6 to 11 cycles with a sample-barcoded 5' primer and J-beta primers. MiXCR, applied by TCRdb to the 5' RACE reads, yields one record per CDR3 protein. This table holds 980,000 or so distinct CDR3 sequences, 40% to 60% found once. Sequencing was done on a sample of blood. The receptors were gathered from a man under 40 in good health.

The V and J genes are TRBV29-1 and TRBJ1-5; D gene ambiguous. There are 13 residues in the CDR3. CDR1 SQVTM and CDR2 ANQGSEA come from the germline V gene. With 4 bases removed from V and 0 bases from J, the gap between germline ends came to 7 bases. The CDR3 is CSVVLGSNQPQHF. For the CDR3, the DNA is TGCAGCGTTGTATTGGGTAGCAATCAGCCCCAGCATTTT.

Notes on this clonotype: A junction boundary mismatches the germline segment, possibly from a read error. V and J are TRBV2 and TRBJ2-6; either TRBD1 or TRBD2 may fit D (5 bases each). Germline-derived CDR1 and CDR2 are SNHLY and FYNNEI. The CDR3 length is 15 residues. The DNA of the CDR3 is TGCGCCATCGGGACCGCAAGCTCTGGGGCCAACGTCCTGACTTTC. This codes for CAIGTASSGANVLTF.

This clonotype has a handful of counts. The chain links TRBV6-2 or TRBV6-3 to TRBJ2-5; unclear D gene. Germline CDR1 is MNHEY and CDR2 is SVGEGT. The CDR3 extends over 15 amino acids. V shed 0 bases and J shed 1 base, with 9 bases lying between them. The CDR3 sequence: CASSYSWSAQETQYF. The CDR3, as DNA: TGTGCCAGCAGTTACTCGTGGTCAGCCCAAGAGACCCAGTACTTC.

The rearrangement joins TRBV6-5 to TRBJ2-4; no clear D gene. Germline V gene sequence: CDR1 MNHEY, CDR2 SVGAGI. The V end lost 7 bases, the J end lost 5 bases, and 0 bases lay between the germline ends. This CDR3 region has 9 residues. The CDR3 coding sequence is TGTGCCAGCAAAAACATTCAGTACTTC. Residues: CASKNIQYF.

The chain carries TRBV6-1 and TRBJ2-1; 10 bases are a match to TRBD2. V was clipped by 8 bases and J by 5 bases; unmatched bases: 6. Germline lookup yields CDR1 MNHNS and CDR2 SASEGT. CDR3 length equals 14 residues. CDR3 nucleotide sequence: TGTGCCAGCGAGAGCGGGGGGGCAGACAATGAGCAGTTCTTC. As protein: CASESGGADNEQFF.

V is TRBV27 and J is TRBJ1-4; D is ambiguous. The CDR3 is 13 amino acids. Germline values: CDR1 MNHEY, CDR2 SMNVEV (reference sequence). The V gene lost 5 bases and the J gene lost 0 bases, with 4 bases spanning the gap. The CDR3 region is CASSHTTNEKLFF. The CDR3 DNA sequence: TGTGCCAGCAGTCATACAACTAATGAAAAACTGTTTTTT.

Points on this clonotype: At one boundary the junction diverges from the germline segment, which might be a read error. J is TRBJ2-1 and V is TRBV12-3 or TRBV12-4, with 10 positions matching TRBD2. This CDR3 is built from 19 residues. CDR3 sequence: CAGSSRTSGGPSSYNEQFF. In DNA form, the CDR3 reads TGTGCCGGCAGTTCCCGGACTAGCGGAGGCCCGAGCTCCTACAATGAGCAGTTCTTC.

This clonotype was picked up a small number of times. The chain links TRBV4-2 to TRBJ2-3, with D perhaps matching TRBD2 (6 bases). The V end was cut by 0 bases, the J end by 0 bases, with 19 bases between. This CDR3 is built from 19 residues. Germline V gene lookup returns CDR1 LGHNA and CDR2 YNFKEQ. The CDR3 bases are TGTGCCAGCAGCCAAGATCCGGCTAGCGTTAAGGCTAGCACAGATACGCAGTATTTT. Translation gives CASSQDPASVKASTDTQYF.

This chain links TRBV7-9 with TRBJ2-3; the D is unclear. V lost 1 base and J 3 bases, leaving 8 bases between the germline ends. Germline V gene lookup returns CDR1 SEHNR and CDR2 FQNEAQ (reference sequence). This CDR3 region has 14 residues. CDR3 sequence (DNA): TGTGCCAGCAGCTTAGTCAAGCCGACAGATACGCAGTATTTT. Encoded protein: CASSLVKPTDTQYF.

In its sample, this clonotype was seen a few times. This chain connects TRBV6-5 to TRBJ1-2, with 7 bases aligning to TRBD1. Unmatched junction bases numbered 12, after V lost 2 bases and J lost 0 bases. Germline assignment: CDR1 MNHEY and CDR2 SVGAGI. The length of the CDR3 is 18 residues. The CDR3 DNA reads as TGTGCCAGCAGTTACAAGGGCCAGGGGGTTCCGGCTAACTATGGCTACACCTTC. This encodes CASSYKGQGVPANYGYTF.

The genes are TRBV5-1 and TRBJ2-5; possible D gene TRBD1, 5 bases. Germline V lookup: CDR1 SGHRS, CDR2 YFSETQ. This CDR3 has 15 residues. Trimming removed 4 bases from V and 0 bases from J, with 13 bases in between. CDR3 sequence (DNA): TGCGCCAGCAGCCCCCAGACAGCGTACCAAGAGACCCAGTACTTC. The encoded protein is CASSPQTAYQETQYF.

There are a few counts of this clonotype. The rearrangement uses TRBV20-1 and TRBJ2-7, with unresolved D. Germline V CDR1 and CDR2: DFQATT, SNEGSKA (reference sequence). V lost 3 bases and J 8 bases, leaving 11 bases between the germline ends. The CDR3 is made up of 11 amino acids. The CDR3, as DNA: TGCAGTGCTAGCTTAGATCGGAAGCAGTACTTC. Its protein is CSASLDRKQYF.

This clonotype came up a few times. The chain has TRBV10-3 and TRBJ2-5, with D hard to call. The CDR3 has 14 amino acids. Germline CDR1 and CDR2: ENHRY and SYGVKD. The ends were cut back, 0 bases at V and 1 base at J, with 6 bases in the middle. The CDR3 loop reads CAISESNIQETQYF. CDR3 coding DNA: TGTGCCATCAGTGAGTCAAACATCCAAGAGACCCAGTACTTC.

The genes are TRBV28 and TRBJ1-5; D not certain. Trimming removed 8 bases from V and 0 bases from J, with 8 bases in between. CDR3 length equals 13 residues. Germline loops: CDR1 MDHEN, CDR2 SYDVKM. This CDR3 is CASGDYSNQPQHF. DNA for the CDR3: TGTGCCAGCGGGGATTATAGCAATCAGCCCCAGCATTTT.

In this sample, this clonotype is medium-sized. V usage is TRBV20-1 and J usage is TRBJ2-1; D gene uncertain. V gave up 1 base and J gave up 1 base, with 2 bases separating them. The CDR3 is 12 residues long. Germline loops: CDR1 DFQATT, CDR2 SNEGSKA (reference sequence). The CDR3 DNA follows: TGCAGTGCTAGAGGGTCCTACAATGAGCAGTTCTTC. Protein sequence: CSARGSYNEQFF.

In its sample, this clonotype was seen a few times. The rearrangement links TRBV7-2 to TRBJ1-4; 8 positions agree with TRBD1. V shed 5 bases and J 8 bases; nucleotides not matched to a gene: 10. This CDR3 is 15 amino acids long. From germline, CDR1 is SGHTA and CDR2 FQGNSA. The CDR3 DNA is TGTGCCAGCAGCCGGGACAGGACTATACCGGAAAAACTGTTTTTT. Translating it yields CASSRDRTIPEKLFF.

In this sample, this clonotype turned up many times. This chain links TRBV12-3 or TRBV12-4 with TRBJ1-2, with D possibly being TRBD1 (5 bases). The ends were cut back, 9 bases at V and 2 bases at J, with 10 bases in the middle. This CDR3 region has 12 residues. This chain's CDR3 is CASWDLNYGYTF. CDR3 sequence (DNA): TGTGCCAGTTGGGACCTCAACTATGGCTACACCTTC.

The chain carries TRBV3-1 and TRBJ2-2, with D uncertain. The length of the CDR3 is 15 residues. V lost 4 bases, J lost 6 bases, and 15 bases lay in between. Germline V gives CDR1 LGHDT, CDR2 YNNKEL (reference sequence). As DNA, the CDR3 is TGTGCCAGCAGCCCCCCTCGGACCGTATCCGGGGAGCTGTTTTTT. The encoded protein is CASSPPRTVSGELFF.

The rearrangement joins TRBV7-6 to TRBJ2-4; D is perhaps TRBD1 or TRBD2 (5 bases each). Between the trimmed V and J ends, which lost 5 bases and 0 bases, there was a span of 17 bases. The CDR3 is made up of 17 amino acids. CDR1 and CDR2 (germline): SGHVS, FNYEAQ. In DNA, the CDR3 is TGTGCCAGCAGCCCTTTCCCTGGGGCGGGAGCCAAAAACATTCAGTACTTC. It encodes CASSPFPGAGAKNIQYF.

The chain joins TRBV12-3 or TRBV12-4 to TRBJ2-1, with D possibly matching TRBD2 (6 bases). The CDR3 is made up of 13 amino acids. Trimming left V 8 bases short and J 5 bases short, with 13 bases between. The CDR3 sequence: CASFASVHNEQFF. The CDR3 bases are TGTGCCAGCTTCGCTAGCGTCCACAATGAGCAGTTCTTC.

This sequence joins TRBV7-9 and TRBJ1-4, with a tentative D call TRBD1 (5 bases). Germline CDR1 is SEHNR and CDR2 is FQNEAQ (reference sequence). The CDR3 is 16 amino acids. V lost 5 bases to trimming and J lost 3 bases, with 16 bases between them. The CDR3 loop reads CASSPGPGASNEKLFF. CDR3 bases: TGTGCCAGCAGCCCCGGACCCGGGGCCTCTAATGAAAAACTGTTTTTT.

This chain links TRBV6-6 with TRBJ2-7, with D perhaps matching TRBD1 (6 bases). The V end was cut by 7 bases, the J end by 0 bases, with 22 bases between. CDR1 and CDR2 from the germline V gene are MNHNY and SVGAGI (reference sequence). The CDR3 is made up of 17 amino acids. The CDR3: CASIIAPSQGLSYEQYF. In DNA, the CDR3 is TGTGCCAGCATTATTGCTCCCTCGCAGGGGCTCTCCTACGAGCAGTACTTC.

The rearrangement links TRBV4-1 to TRBJ2-1, with D possibly being TRBD2 (5 bases). Matching the DNA end better, TRBJ2-7 makes the J call doubtful. Germline values: CDR1 MGHRA, CDR2 YSYEKL. CDR3 length: 17 amino acids. CDR3 protein: CASSQDQTRGIDNEQYF. For the CDR3, the DNA is TGCGCCAGCAGCCAAGATCAGACCCGGGGAATTGACAATGAGCAGTACTTC.